This T cell receptor beta chain is drawn from a study of beta chain features in type 1 diabetes. CDR3 length: 15 residues. Germline-derived CDR1 and CDR2 are SGDLS and YYNGEE. The junction had 7 bases not matched to a gene; V was cut back by 4 bases and J by 4 bases. This clone turned up a few times. Antigen specificity is unknown. Study findings and constraints: Reduced insertions and increased deletions marked VDJ junctions in type 1 diabetes patients. PCR could preferentially amplify shorter templates, alike in patients and controls. Cells expressing TCR highly could be over-represented by cDNA sequencing. Among patients with Type 1 diabetes, TCRB CDR3s were moderately but significantly shorter in every one of the four CD4+ subsets.

The whole isolated RNA underwent reverse transcription, so sequencing captured expressed TCRB transcripts. Profiling relied on immunoSEQ multiplex PCR, and the TCRdb table lists in-frame clones only, not all of them. The data contain a few hundred thousand clones, around a quarter of them seen just once; the ten biggest clones take up approximately 4%. The TCR originated in a man younger than 45 in good health. The chain employs TRBV9 and TRBJ2-5; 10 bases line up with TRBD2. Sequencing used central memory CD4+ T cells from blood. The CDR3 here is CASSLEREGGETQYF. As DNA, the CDR3 is TGTGCCAGCAGCCTTGAGCGGGAGGGGGGAGAGACCCAGTACTTC.